This TCR beta chain was profiled in a study of T-cell reconstitution after alpha-beta-depleted transplantation in children. The CDR3 length is 16 residues. Germline loops: CDR1 SGHDT, CDR2 YYEEEE. V dropped 2 bases and J dropped 0 bases, with 11 bases sitting between them. Study-wide findings and caveats: In patients about two months after transplant, alpha-beta T cells reportedly arose from several hundred expanded graft clones. Certain patients had high TCRbeta diversity at day 60, and it came from recipient T cells and thymic progenitors that survived.

A word on this clonotype: Its antigen remains unidentified.

As it was prepared, the TCRbeta library received unique molecular identifiers. TCRdb re-called the PCR reads with MiXCR, one entry per CDR3 protein. Seen here are about 830,000 distinct CDR3 sequences, 16% observed once, and the top ten hold under 6%. The V call is TRBV5-6, the J call TRBJ2-2; no reliable D call. The sample was PBMCs, mostly from graft donor cells, taken 360 days after TCRalphabeta/CD19-depleted stem cell transplant. The receptor was isolated from a male patient younger than 18 who had a stem cell transplant for acute lymphoblastic leukemia, so the T cells may come from the graft donor. The DNA for the CDR3 is TGTGCCAGCAGCTTTTCGTTGGGGACGAACACCGGGGAGCTGTTTTTT. It is translated as CASSFSLGTNTGELFF.